The source of this TCR beta chain is a study of blood T cell repertoires in COVID-19. Overall study: The United States, Italy and Spain were the sources of the acute and convalescent COVID-19 samples.

Assay used: immunoSEQ multiplex PCR; TCRdb lists only in-frame clones, some missing. The data show 70,000 or so clones, approximately 73% seen once. Germline loops: CDR1 SGHTA, CDR2 FQGNSA. The V and J ends lost 2 bases and 4 bases respectively, with 15 bases between them. This CDR3 contains 16 residues. J is TRBJ2-1 and V is TRBV7-2; the D gene is possibly TRBD2 (6 bases). The TCR sequence derives from a man in his 60s with COVID-19, enrolled during active disease. The sample taken for sequencing was peripheral blood. Here the CDR3 reads CASSLIPGVEYNEQFF. The CDR3 DNA reads as TGTGCCAGCAGCTTAATTCCGGGAGTCGAGTACAATGAGCAGTTCTTC.